Listed here are 27 T cell receptor beta chains from one sample, sequenced in a study of blood T cells in healthy people across ages. Then a second PCR, running about 6 to 11 cycles, was carried out with a sample-barcoded 5' primer and a J-beta primer mix. TCRdb ran MiXCR on the 5' RACE reads and lists one entry per CDR3 protein. The sample contains 710,000 or so distinct CDR3 sequences, 32% of which appear only once. Input material: blood. These receptors came from a woman older than 75 in good health.

This clonotype was recorded once. The rearrangement links TRBV5-5 to TRBJ1-5; no firm D call. This CDR3 region has 15 residues. Germline CDR1 and CDR2: SGHKS and YYEKEE (reference sequence). V lost 4 bases and J 4 bases, leaving 15 bases between the germline ends. DNA of the CDR3: TGTGCCAGCAGCCGACTCGGACGGGGTAATCAGCCCCAGCATTTT. Amino acid sequence: CASSRLGRGNQPQHF.

The chain uses TRBV6-2 or TRBV6-3 and TRBJ1-5, with a weak D call TRBD1 (6 bases). From germline, CDR1 is MNHEY and CDR2 SVGEGT. Trimming took 0 bases from V and 0 from J, leaving 6 bases between them. The CDR3 spans 15 residues. CDR3 bases: TGTGCCAGCAGTTACTCACAGGGTAGCAATCAGCCCCAGCATTTT. Protein sequence: CASSYSQGSNQPQHF.

This clonotype showed up many times. The CDR3 protein is CASSVERGGSYEQYF. The CDR3 DNA reads TGTGCCAGCAGTGTGGAGCGGGGGGGTTCCTACGAGCAGTACTTC. V and J are TRBV2 and TRBJ2-7; 10 nucleotides match TRBD2. Germline loops: CDR1 SNHLY, CDR2 FYNNEI. V trimming: 4 bases; J trimming: 1 base; junction bases outside the gene matches: 4. CDR3 length: 15 amino acids.

Details on this clonotype: One base away lies a much larger clone, so this may be a sequencing read error. The chain employs TRBV2 and TRBJ2-5; 7 nucleotides match TRBD1. The CDR3 spans 13 residues. CDR1 and CDR2 (germline): SNHLY, FYNNEI. The DNA of the CDR3 is TGTACCACCTACCGGGACAGAAAAGAGACCCAGTACTTC. Its protein product is CTTYRDRKETQYF. The full variable domain, rest sourced from reference TRBV2 and TRBJ2-5, is EPEVTQTPSHQVTQMGQEVILRCVPISNHLYFYWYRQILGQKVEFLVSFYNNEISEKSEIFDDQFSVERPDGSNFTLKIRSTKLEDSAMYFCTTYRDRKETQYFGPGTRLLVL.

This clonotype was seen only a few times. The junction and the germline gene differ at one end; a read error may be behind it. Written as DNA, the CDR3 is TGTGCCAGCAGTGGCGTGGGGGAAGCCGGGGAGCGGTTTTTT. Protein sequence: CASSGVGEAGERFF. This rearrangement joins TRBV25-1 to TRBJ2-2; D assignment may be TRBD1 or TRBD2 (5 bases each). From germline, CDR1 is MGHDK and CDR2 SYGVNS. The CDR3 is 14 amino acids. Looking up the rest from reference TRBV25-1 and TRBJ2-2 gives the full variable domain: EADIYQTPRYLVIGTGKKITLECSQTMGHDKMYWYQQDPGMELHLIHYSYGVNSTEKGDLSSESTVSRIRTEHFPLTLESARPSHTSQYLCASSGVGEAGERFFGEGSRLTVL.

This clonotype was seen more than once but under ten times. V and J are TRBV2 and TRBJ1-5, with 8 bases lining up with TRBD1. Germline lookup yields CDR1 SNHLY and CDR2 FYNNEI. With 7 bases clipped from V and 7 bases from J, the junction kept 12 bases outside the gene matches. This CDR3 contains 15 residues. The CDR3 is CASIGQGFSGQPQHF. The CDR3 DNA is TGTGCCAGCATAGGACAGGGTTTCTCGGGGCAGCCCCAGCATTTT.

The V call is TRBV5-1, the J call TRBJ2-3; D may be TRBD2 (6 bases). The germline gives CDR1 SGHRS, CDR2 YFSETQ. Trimming shortened V by 4 bases and J by 5 bases, and 14 bases separated the two germline ends. The CDR3 covers 14 residues. CDR3 in amino acids: CASSVRGRGDTQYF. The CDR3 DNA sequence: TGCGCCAGCAGCGTGCGGGGACGGGGAGATACGCAGTATTTT.

This clonotype occurred many times. This rearrangement joins TRBV6-1 to TRBJ1-2; D gene unclear. Trimming left V 1 base short and J 5 bases short, with 8 bases between. Germline CDR1 is MNHNS and CDR2 is SASEGT. The CDR3 loop spans 13 amino acids. CDR3 nucleotides: TGTGCCAGCAGTGAAGGGTCAGGATATGGCTACACCTTC. This sequence encodes CASSEGSGYGYTF.

This clonotype was seen many times. The chain is built from TRBV7-3 and TRBJ2-1, with D maybe TRBD2 (6 bases). The CDR3 has 14 residues. V gave up 0 bases and J gave up 7 bases, with 10 bases separating them. CDR1 and CDR2 (germline): SGHTA, FQGTGA. In DNA form, the CDR3 reads TGTGCCAGCAGCTTAACGGGGGGAAGTAATGAGCAGTTCTTC. It codes for CASSLTGGSNEQFF.

This clonotype appeared many times. The chain recombines TRBV12-3 or TRBV12-4 with TRBJ1-2; 7 bases match TRBD1. J was trimmed by 5 bases and V by 5 bases; bases with no gene match: 5. The CDR3 loop spans 13 amino acids. CDR3 coding DNA: TGTGCCAGCAGTACAGGGGCGGTTTATGGCTACACCTTC. It is translated as CASSTGAVYGYTF.

This clonotype was seen more than once but under ten times. This chain joins TRBV5-1 and TRBJ1-2; no reliable D call. CDR3 length equals 13 residues. V lost 4 bases to trimming and J lost 2 bases, with 9 bases between them. Germline CDR1 is SGHRS and CDR2 is YFSETQ. This CDR3 is CASSQQKNYGYTF. The CDR3, as DNA: TGCGCCAGCAGCCAACAGAAAAACTATGGCTACACCTTC.

A note on this clonotype: A much larger clone differs from this one at a single base, so this may be a read error. J is TRBJ2-3 and V is TRBV7-2; the D gene is possibly TRBD2 (6 bases). The CDR3 runs 15 residues. Germline V gene lookup returns CDR1 SGHTA and CDR2 FQGNSA. As DNA, the CDR3 is TGTGCCAACAGCAAGGGTGCGGGGTTAACAGATACGCAGTATTTT. This encodes CANSKGAGLTDTQYF.

In its sample, this clonotype was seen many times. The J gene is TRBJ2-7, the V gene TRBV3-1; 7 positions agree with TRBD2. This CDR3 spans 14 amino acids. Germline CDR1 reads LGHDT; CDR2 reads YNNKEL (reference sequence). V lost 5 bases and J lost 4; bases outside the gene matches: 8. The CDR3 sequence is CASSSRGGRYEQYF. CDR3 DNA sequence: TGTGCCAGCAGCTCCCGGGGAGGGAGGTACGAGCAGTACTTC.

With respect to this clonotype: This could be a read error, since a much larger clone is one nucleotide away. The chain joins TRBV20-1 to TRBJ2-1; D ambiguous. The J call may not be correct, given that the DNA end is closer to TRBJ2-7. CDR3 length equals 14 residues. Germline V gene lookup returns CDR1 DFQATT and CDR2 SNEGSKA (reference sequence). CDR3: CSARPVLSYNEQYF. In nucleotides, the CDR3 is TGCAGTGCTAGGCCGGTCCTCTCCTACAATGAGCAGTACTTC.

The rearrangement links TRBV6-6 to TRBJ2-5, with unresolved D. Near its end, the DNA agrees better with TRBJ2-7, so the J call may be wrong. This CDR3 spans 14 amino acids. Germline V gives CDR1 MNHNY, CDR2 SVGAGI (reference sequence). The CDR3 DNA follows: TGTGCCAGCAGTTATACAGACGGGTGGTACGAGCAGTACTTC. It is translated as CASSYTDGWYEQYF.

This clonotype was seen many times. This sequence joins TRBV7-9 and TRBJ2-5; 9 bases align to TRBD1. The germline gives CDR1 SEHNR, CDR2 FQNEAQ (reference sequence). J lost 6 bases, V lost 4 bases, and 12 bases had no gene match. The CDR3 totals 16 residues. CDR3 region: CASSSRTGEAKKTQYF. The CDR3 DNA reads TGTGCCAGCAGCTCTCGGACAGGGGAGGCAAAAAAGACCCAGTACTTC.

This clonotype has ten or more counts. V is TRBV27 and J is TRBJ2-7; 7 bases match TRBD2. The germline V gene has CDR1 MNHEY and CDR2 SMNVEV (reference sequence). Trimming cost V 0 bases and J 2 bases; bases outside gene matches: 10. The CDR3 is 17 residues long. CDR3 amino acids: CASSLSFNGGSPYEQYF. CDR3 nucleotide sequence: TGTGCCAGCAGTTTATCATTCAACGGGGGGTCTCCCTACGAGCAGTACTTC.

This clonotype was recorded many times. The J gene is TRBJ2-3, the V gene TRBV7-2, with D perhaps matching TRBD2 (5 bases). V gave up 1 base and J gave up 7 bases, with 15 bases separating them. Germline V gene sequence: CDR1 SGHTA, CDR2 FQGNSA. The CDR3 contains 15 residues. The CDR3 region is CASSLDTRGIYTQYF. CDR3 coding DNA: TGTGCCAGCAGCTTAGACACTAGAGGGATATATACGCAGTATTTT.

This sequence joins TRBV10-3 and TRBJ1-2; D remains ambiguous. The V gene lost 0 bases and the J gene lost 4 bases, with 9 bases spanning the gap. The CDR3 length is 14 residues. Germline-derived CDR1 and CDR2 are ENHRY and SYGVKD. The CDR3 region is CAISESSQAYGYTF. CDR3 coding DNA: TGTGCCATCAGTGAGTCGAGCCAGGCCTATGGCTACACCTTC.

With regard to this clonotype: This may be a read error: a much more frequent sequence differs by one nucleotide. The chain links TRBV24-1 to TRBJ2-1; a possible D gene is TRBD2 (5 bases). Matching the DNA end better, TRBJ2-7 makes the J call doubtful. This CDR3 comprises 14 residues. Per the germline V gene, CDR1 is KGHDR and CDR2 is SFDVKD. The CDR3 DNA is TGTGCCACCAGTCCTAGCCACTCCTACAATGAGCAGTACTTC. This gives the protein CATSPSHSYNEQYF.

The chain is built from TRBV30 and TRBJ2-7, with D perhaps matching TRBD2 (6 bases). Looked up from germline, CDR1 is GTSNPN and CDR2 is SVGIG (reference sequence). Trimming took off 3 bases at V and 3 bases at J, with 15 bases between the two ends. The CDR3 consists of 14 residues. The CDR3 spells CAWSVGAGIYEQYF. As DNA, the CDR3 is TGTGCCTGGAGCGTAGGTGCGGGAATCTACGAGCAGTACTTC.

This clonotype came up many times. The chain employs TRBV15 and TRBJ1-1; D might be TRBD1 (5 bases). Germline V lookup: CDR1 LNHNV, CDR2 YYDKDF (reference sequence). This CDR3 contains 16 residues. V was cut by 0 bases and J by 2 bases, with 13 bases left in between. Here the CDR3 DNA reads TGTGCCACCAGCAGAGACCCTACTAGGGGTAACACTGAAGCTTTCTTT. It codes for CATSRDPTRGNTEAFF.

This clonotype occurred a few times. This could be a read error, since a much larger clone is one nucleotide away. V usage is TRBV11-2 and J usage is TRBJ2-3; D remains unclear. V was clipped by 4 bases and J by 3 bases, with 11 bases between them. CDR1 is SGHAT, CDR2 FQNNGV, per germline. The CDR3 contains 14 residues. The CDR3 region has the DNA TGTGCCAGCAGCTGTCGAGGCTCGACAGATACGCAGTATTTT. This codes for CASSCRGSTDTQYF.

As for this clonotype: It may be a read error: a sequence one base away is much more abundant. The chain couples TRBV12-3 or TRBV12-4 to TRBJ1-2; D is unresolved. The CDR3 sequence is 14 residues long. The CDR3 DNA reads TGTGCCAACAGTTTACATTCAGCGAATAGAGGCTACACCTTC. Translating it yields CANSLHSANRGYTF.

The chain is built from TRBV7-2 and TRBJ2-1; D may be TRBD1 or TRBD2 (6 bases each). V lost 1 base to trimming and J lost 12 bases, with 13 bases between them. This CDR3 spans 13 amino acids. Germline CDR1 and CDR2: SGHTA and FQGNSA. CDR3 loop: CASSLEGGRGQFF. The CDR3 region has the DNA TGTGCCAGCAGCTTAGAAGGGGGGCGGGGGCAGTTCTTC.

This clonotype was seen at least ten times. The rearrangement links TRBV20-1 to TRBJ2-1, with D perhaps TRBD2 (6 bases). The CDR3 is made up of 12 amino acids. Trimming shortened V by 5 bases and J by 7 bases, and 12 bases separated the two germline ends. Germline CDR1 DFQATT, CDR2 SNEGSKA (reference sequence). CDR3 nucleotide sequence: TGCAGTGCTGAGGGGACTGTTAATGAGCAGTTCTTC. It specifies CSAEGTVNEQFF.

The chain combines TRBV7-2 with TRBJ1-2; D gene uncertain. The CDR3 contains 16 residues. Trimming left V 1 base short and J 0 bases short, with 12 bases between. Germline CDR1 is SGHTA and CDR2 is FQGNSA. The CDR3 nucleotides are TGTGCCAGCAGCTTAGAAGGGATCCCAGCTAACTATGGCTACACCTTC. This gives the protein CASSLEGIPANYGYTF.